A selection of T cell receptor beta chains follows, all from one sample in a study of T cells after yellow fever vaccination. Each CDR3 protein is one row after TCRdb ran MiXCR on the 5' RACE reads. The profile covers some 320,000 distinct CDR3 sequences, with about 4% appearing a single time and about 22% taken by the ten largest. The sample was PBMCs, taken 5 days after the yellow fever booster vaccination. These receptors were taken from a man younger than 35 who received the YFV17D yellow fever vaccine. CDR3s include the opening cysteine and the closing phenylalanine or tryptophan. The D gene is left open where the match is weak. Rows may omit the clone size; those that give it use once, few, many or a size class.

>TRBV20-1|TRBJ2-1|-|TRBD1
TGCAGTGCTAGAGATCGAGAGGGGGCAAGGGGAAATGAGCAGTTCTTC
CSARDREGARGNEQFF
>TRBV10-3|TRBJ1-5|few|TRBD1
TGTGCCATCAGCGACAGGGAGAGCAATCAGCCCCAGCATTTT
CAISDRESNQPQHF
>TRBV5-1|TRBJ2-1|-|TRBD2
TGCGCCAGCAGAGTTCTAGCGGATTCCTACAATGAGCAGTTCTTC
CASRVLADSYNEQFF
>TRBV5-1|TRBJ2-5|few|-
TGCGCCAGCAGCCCTCCCCAGGACGAAGAGACCCAGTACTTC
CASSPPQDEETQYF
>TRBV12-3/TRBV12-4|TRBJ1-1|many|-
TGTGCCAGCAGTTCACACAGGGCAGTGAACACTGAAGCTTTCTTT
CASSSHRAVNTEAFF
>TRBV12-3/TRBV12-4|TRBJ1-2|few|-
TGTGCCAGCAGTTTTGGGGGCGCGTTCGAAGGCTACACCTTC
CASSFGGAFEGYTF
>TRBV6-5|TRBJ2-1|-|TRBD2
TGTGCCAGCAGTTACTCGAACTTCGGGGGACTAGCATACAATGAGCAGTTCTTC
CASSYSNFGGLAYNEQFF
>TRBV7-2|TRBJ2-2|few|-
TGTGCCAGCAGGACAGAAAACACCGGGGAGCTGTTTTTT
CASRTENTGELFF
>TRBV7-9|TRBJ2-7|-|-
TGTGCCAGCAGCCCCGGACTTAAATGGGGGAACGAGCAGTACTTC
CASSPGLKWGNEQYF
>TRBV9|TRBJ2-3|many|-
TGTGCCAGCAGCGGAGTAACCTCGGGCACAGATACGCAGTATTTT
CASSGVTSGTDTQYF
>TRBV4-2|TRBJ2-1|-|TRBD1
TGTGCCAGCAGCCAAGATGTGAGACAGGGGTACAATGAGCAGTTCTTC
CASSQDVRQGYNEQFF
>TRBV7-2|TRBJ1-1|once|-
TGTGCCAGCAGCTTAAGGGCAGGATGGAACACTGAAGCTTTCTTT
CASSLRAGWNTEAFF
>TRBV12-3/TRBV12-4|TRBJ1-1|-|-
TGTGCCAGCAGTGGTACCGGGTCACTAGACACTGAAGCTTTCTTT
CASSGTGSLDTEAFF
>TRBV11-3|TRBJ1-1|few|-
TGTGCCAGCAGCTCAACCGGGACGGAGAACACTGAAGCTTTCTTT
CASSSTGTENTEAFF
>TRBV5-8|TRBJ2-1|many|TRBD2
TGTGCCAGCAGCTCGGGACTAGGCTCCTACAATGAGCAGTTCTTC
CASSSGLGSYNEQFF
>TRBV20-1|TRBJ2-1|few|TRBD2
TGCAGTGCCTACGGGAGGCACCCCAATGAGCAGTTCTTC
CSAYGRHPNEQFF